What follows describes a single TCR beta chain. No antigen is known for it. Before being chosen for sequencing, patients had shown CD8+CD57+ cell expansion by flow cytometry. Diagnosis of severe acquired aplastic anemia applied to all patients. Both TCR beta VDJ combination and CDR3 sequence profiling were carried out. Genomic DNA was the template for this profiling. TCRdb re-analysed the reads in MiXCR, keeping a single row per CDR3 protein. The sample lists roughly 250,000 distinct CDR3 sequences, less than 85% seen once, with over 35% in the top ten. The source of the sample is a study of CD8+CD57+ T cells in acquired aplastic anemia. Looked up from germline, CDR1 is SGHTA and CDR2 is FQGNSA. The J segment lost 13 bases and the V segment lost 3 bases, leaving 17 bases of the junction unmatched. The CDR3 runs 15 residues. Notes on the study in general: The study identified roughly 31 CD8+ CDR3 sequences shared by patients and controls. Patients showed no significant difference from controls in CD8+ Simpson's diversity.

The rearrangement joins TRBV7-2 to TRBJ2-7, with 8 bases identical to TRBD1. The TCR sequence derives from a human donor with aplastic anemia. The sample taken for sequencing was sorted CD4+, CD8+, or CD8+CD57+ T cells (not recorded which) from PBMCs. The CDR3 nucleotides are TGTGCCAGCAGCTTGCCAGGGGGCGCCGACTATGGCTACTACTTC. Protein product: CASSLPGGADYGYYF.